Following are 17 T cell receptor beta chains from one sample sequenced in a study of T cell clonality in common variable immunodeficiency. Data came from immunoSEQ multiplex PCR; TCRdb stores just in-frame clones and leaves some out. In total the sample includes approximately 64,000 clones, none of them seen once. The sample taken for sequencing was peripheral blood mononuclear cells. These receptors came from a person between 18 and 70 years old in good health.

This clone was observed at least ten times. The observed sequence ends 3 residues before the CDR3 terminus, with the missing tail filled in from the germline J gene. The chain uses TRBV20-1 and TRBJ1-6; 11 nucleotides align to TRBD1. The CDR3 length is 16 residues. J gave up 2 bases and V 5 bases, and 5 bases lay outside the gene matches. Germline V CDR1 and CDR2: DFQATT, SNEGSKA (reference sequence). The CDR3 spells CSAWTGGDAYNSPLHF. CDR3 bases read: TGCAGTGCTTGGACAGGGGGCGACGCCTATAATTCACCC.

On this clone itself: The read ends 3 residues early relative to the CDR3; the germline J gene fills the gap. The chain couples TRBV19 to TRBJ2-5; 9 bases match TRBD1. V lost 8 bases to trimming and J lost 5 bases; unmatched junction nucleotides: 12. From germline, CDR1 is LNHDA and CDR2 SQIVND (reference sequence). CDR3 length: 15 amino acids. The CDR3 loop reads CASGGGTGRMETQYF. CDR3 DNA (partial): TGTGCCAGTGGGGGGGGGACAGGGAGGATGGAGACC.

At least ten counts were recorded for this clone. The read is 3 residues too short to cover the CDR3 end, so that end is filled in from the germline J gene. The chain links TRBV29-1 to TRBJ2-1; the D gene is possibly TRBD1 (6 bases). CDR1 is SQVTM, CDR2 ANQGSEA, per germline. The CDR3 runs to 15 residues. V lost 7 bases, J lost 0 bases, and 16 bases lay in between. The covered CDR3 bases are TGCAGCGCGATCGGCGACAGGAGCTCCTACAATGAG. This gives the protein CSAIGDRSSYNE. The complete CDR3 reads CSAIGDRSSYNEQFF.

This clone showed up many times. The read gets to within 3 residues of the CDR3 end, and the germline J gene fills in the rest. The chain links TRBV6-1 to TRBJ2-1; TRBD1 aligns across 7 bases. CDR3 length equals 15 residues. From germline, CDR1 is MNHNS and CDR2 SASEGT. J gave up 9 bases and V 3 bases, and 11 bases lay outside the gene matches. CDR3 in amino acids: CASSEGAGGPGEQFF. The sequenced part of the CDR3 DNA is TGTGCCAGCAGTGAGGGGGCAGGGGGTCCGGGTGAG.

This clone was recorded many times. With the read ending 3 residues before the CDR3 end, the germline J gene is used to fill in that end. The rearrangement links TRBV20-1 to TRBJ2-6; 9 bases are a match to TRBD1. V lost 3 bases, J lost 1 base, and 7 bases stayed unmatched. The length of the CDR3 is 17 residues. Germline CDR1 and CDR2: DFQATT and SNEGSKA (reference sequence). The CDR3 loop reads CSARGRDRDSGANVLTF. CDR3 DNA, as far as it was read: TGCAGTGCTAGGGGCCGGGACAGGGATTCTGGGGCCAACGTC.

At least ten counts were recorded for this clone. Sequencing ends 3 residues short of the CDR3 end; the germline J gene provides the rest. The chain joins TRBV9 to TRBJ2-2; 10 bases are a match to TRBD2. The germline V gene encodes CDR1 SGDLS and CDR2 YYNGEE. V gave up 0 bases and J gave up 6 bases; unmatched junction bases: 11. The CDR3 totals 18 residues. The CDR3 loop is CASSVVPSGGLGAGELFF. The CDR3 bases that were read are TGTGCCAGCAGCGTAGTGCCTAGCGGGGGCCTAGGCGCCGGGGAG.

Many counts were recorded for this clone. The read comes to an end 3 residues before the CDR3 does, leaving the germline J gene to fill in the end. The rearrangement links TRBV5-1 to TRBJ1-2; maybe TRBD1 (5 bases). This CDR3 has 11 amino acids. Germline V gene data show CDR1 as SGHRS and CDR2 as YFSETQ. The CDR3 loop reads CASSLGQGYTF. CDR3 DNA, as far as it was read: TGCGCCAGCAGCCTAGGACAAGGC.

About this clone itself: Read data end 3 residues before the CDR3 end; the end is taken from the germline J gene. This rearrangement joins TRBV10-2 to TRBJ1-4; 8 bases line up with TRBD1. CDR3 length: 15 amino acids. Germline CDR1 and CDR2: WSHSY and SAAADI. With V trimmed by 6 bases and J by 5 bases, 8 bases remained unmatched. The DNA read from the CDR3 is TGCGCCAGCAGGGGAGACAGGGGAGAGAATGAAAAA. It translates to CASRGDRGENEK. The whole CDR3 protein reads CASRGDRGENEKLFF.

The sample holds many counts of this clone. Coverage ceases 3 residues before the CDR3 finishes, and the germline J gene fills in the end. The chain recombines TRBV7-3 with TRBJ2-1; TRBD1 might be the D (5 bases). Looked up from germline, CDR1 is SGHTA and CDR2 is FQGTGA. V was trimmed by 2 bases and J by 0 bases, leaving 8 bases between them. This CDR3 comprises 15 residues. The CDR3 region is CASSLERGSYNEQFF. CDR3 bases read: TGTGCCAGCAGCTTAGAAAGGGGCTCCTACAATGAG.

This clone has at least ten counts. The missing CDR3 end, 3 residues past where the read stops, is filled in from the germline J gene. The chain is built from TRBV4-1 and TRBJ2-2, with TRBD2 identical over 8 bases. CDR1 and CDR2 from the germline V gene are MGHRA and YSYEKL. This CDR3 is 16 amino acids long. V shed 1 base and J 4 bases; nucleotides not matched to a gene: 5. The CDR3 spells CASSQVQRESTGELFF. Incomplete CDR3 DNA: TGCGCCAGCAGCCAAGTCCAGCGGGAGAGCACCGGGGAG.

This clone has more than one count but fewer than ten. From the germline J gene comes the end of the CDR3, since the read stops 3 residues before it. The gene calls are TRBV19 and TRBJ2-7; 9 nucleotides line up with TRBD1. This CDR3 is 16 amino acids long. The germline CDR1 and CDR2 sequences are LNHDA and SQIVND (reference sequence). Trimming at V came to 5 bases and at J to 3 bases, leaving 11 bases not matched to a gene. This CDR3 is CASSWYAGQGSYEQYF. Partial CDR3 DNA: TGTGCCAGTAGTTGGTACGCGGGACAGGGAAGCTACGAG.

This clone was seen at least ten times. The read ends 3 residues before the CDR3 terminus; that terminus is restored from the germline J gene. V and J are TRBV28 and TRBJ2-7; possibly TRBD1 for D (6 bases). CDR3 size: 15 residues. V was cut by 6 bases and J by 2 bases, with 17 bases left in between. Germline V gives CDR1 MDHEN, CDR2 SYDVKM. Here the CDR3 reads CASSPEGVRTYEQYF. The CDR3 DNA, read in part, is TGTGCCAGCAGCCCCGAGGGGGTAAGAACCTACGAG.

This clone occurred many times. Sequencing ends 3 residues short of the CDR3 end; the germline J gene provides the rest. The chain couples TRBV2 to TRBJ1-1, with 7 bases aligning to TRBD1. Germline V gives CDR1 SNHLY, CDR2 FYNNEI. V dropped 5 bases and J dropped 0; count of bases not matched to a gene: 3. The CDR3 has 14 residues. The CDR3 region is CASSPTGVNTEAFF. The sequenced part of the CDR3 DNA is TGTGCCAGCAGTCCTACAGGGGTGAACACTGAA.

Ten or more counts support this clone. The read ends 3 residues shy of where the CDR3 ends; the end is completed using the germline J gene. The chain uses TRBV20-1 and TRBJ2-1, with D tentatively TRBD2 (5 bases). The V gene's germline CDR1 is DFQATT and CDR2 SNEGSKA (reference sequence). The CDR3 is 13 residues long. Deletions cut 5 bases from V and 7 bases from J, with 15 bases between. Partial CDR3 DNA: TGCAGTGCTCCCGGCGGGTCGATAAATGAG. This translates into CSAPGGSINE. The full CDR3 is CSAPGGSINEQFF.

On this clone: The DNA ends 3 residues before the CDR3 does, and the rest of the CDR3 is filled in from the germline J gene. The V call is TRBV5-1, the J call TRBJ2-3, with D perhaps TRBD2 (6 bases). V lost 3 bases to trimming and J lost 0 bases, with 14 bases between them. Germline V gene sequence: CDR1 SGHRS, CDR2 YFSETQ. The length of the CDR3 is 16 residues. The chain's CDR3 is CASSSAISGSTDTQYF. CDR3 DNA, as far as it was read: TGCGCCAGCAGCTCCGCAATTAGCGGAAGCACAGATACG.

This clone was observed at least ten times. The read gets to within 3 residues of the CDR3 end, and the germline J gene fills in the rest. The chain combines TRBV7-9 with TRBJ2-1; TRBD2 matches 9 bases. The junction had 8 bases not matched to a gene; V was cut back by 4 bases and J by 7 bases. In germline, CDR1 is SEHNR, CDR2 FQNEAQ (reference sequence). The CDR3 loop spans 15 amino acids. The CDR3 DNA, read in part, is TGTGCCAGCAGCTCGCCGGGACTAGCTTCGAATGAG. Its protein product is CASSSPGLASNE. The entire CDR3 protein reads CASSSPGLASNEQFF.

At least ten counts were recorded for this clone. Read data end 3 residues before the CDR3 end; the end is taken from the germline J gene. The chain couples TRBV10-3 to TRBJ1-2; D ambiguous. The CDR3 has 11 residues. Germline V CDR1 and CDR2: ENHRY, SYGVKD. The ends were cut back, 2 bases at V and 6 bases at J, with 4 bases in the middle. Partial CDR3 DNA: TGTGCCATCAGTGAGGCAGATGGC. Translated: CAISEADG. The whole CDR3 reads CAISEADGYTF.